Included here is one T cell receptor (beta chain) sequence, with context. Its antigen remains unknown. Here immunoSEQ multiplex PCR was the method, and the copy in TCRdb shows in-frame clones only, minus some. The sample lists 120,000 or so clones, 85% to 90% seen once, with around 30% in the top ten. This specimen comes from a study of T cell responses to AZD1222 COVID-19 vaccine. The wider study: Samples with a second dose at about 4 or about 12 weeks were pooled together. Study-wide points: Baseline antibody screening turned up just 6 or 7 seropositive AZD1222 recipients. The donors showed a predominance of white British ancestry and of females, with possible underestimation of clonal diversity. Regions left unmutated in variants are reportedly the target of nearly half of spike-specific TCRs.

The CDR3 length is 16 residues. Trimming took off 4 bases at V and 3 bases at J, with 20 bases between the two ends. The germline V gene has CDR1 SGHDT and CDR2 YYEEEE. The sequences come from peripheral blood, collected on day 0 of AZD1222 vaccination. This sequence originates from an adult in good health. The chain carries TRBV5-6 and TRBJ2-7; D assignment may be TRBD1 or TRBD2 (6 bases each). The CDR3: CASSATGGEGGYEQYF. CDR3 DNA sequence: TGTGCCAGCAGCGCTACCGGGGGCGAGGGGGGCTACGAGCAGTACTTC.